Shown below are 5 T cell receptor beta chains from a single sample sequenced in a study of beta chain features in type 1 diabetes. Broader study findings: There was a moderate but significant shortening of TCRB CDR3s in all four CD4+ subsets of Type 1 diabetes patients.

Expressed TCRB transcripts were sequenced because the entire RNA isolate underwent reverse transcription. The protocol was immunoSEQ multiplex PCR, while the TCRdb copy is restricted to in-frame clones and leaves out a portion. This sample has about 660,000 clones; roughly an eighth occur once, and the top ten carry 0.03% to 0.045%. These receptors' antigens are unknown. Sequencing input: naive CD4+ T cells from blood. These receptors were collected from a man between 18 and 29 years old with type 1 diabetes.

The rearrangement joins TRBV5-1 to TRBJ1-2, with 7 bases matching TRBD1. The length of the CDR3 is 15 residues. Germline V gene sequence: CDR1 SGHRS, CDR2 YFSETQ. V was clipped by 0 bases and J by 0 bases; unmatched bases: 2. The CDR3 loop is CASSLGDRTNYGYTF. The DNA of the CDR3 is TGCGCCAGCAGCTTGGGGGACAGAACTAACTATGGCTACACCTTC. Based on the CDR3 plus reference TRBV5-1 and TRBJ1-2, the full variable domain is KAGVTQTPRYLIKTRGQQVTLSCSPISGHRSVSWYQQTPGQGLQFLFEYFSETQRNKGNFPGRFSGRQFSNSRSEMNVSTLELGDSALYLCASSLGDRTNYGYTFGSGTRLTVV.

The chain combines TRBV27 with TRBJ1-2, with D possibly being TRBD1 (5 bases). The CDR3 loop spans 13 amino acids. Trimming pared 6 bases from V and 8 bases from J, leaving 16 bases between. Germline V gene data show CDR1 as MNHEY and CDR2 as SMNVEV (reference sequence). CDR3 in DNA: TGTGCCAGCAGCCTGCAGGGTGGTTTCGGCTACACCTTC. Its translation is CASSLQGGFGYTF.

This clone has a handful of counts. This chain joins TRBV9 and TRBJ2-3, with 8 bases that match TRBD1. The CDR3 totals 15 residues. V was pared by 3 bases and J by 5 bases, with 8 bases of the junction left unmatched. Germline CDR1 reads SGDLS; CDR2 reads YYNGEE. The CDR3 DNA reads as TGTGCCAGCAGCGAGAGGACAGGGCGGGAAGATACGCAGTATTTT. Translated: CASSERTGREDTQYF.

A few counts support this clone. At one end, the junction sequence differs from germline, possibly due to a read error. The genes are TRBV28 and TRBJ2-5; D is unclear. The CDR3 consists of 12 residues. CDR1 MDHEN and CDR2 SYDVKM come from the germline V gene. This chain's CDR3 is CASSLPTRHPDF. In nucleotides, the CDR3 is TGTGCCAGCAGTTTACCCACAAGACACCCCGACTTC. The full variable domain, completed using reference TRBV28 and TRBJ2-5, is DVKVTQSSRYLVKRTGEKVFLECVQDMDHENMFWYRQDPGLGLRLIYFSYDVKMKEKGDIPEGYSVSREKKERFSLILESASTNQTSMYLCASSLPTRHPDFGPGTRLLVL.

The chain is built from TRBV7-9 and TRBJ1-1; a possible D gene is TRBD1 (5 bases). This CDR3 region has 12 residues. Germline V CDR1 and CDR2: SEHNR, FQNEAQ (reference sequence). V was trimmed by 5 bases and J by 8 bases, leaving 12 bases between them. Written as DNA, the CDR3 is TGTGCCAGCAGCCATACAGGAACCGAAGCTTTCTTT. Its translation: CASSHTGTEAFF.